Detailed here is one T cell receptor beta chain. Because it lacks the conserved phenylalanine or tryptophan at the end, this CDR3 is likely a read error. The data are from a study of response to subunit inactivated influenza vaccine. CDR1 is SQVTM, CDR2 ANQGSEA, per germline. This CDR3 has 13 residues. With 6 bases removed from V and 6 bases from J, the gap between germline ends came to 17 bases. Using its own MiXCR run on the RT-PCR reads, TCRdb lists one record per CDR3 protein. This sample has approximately 530,000 distinct CDR3 sequences; approximately 13% occur once, and the top ten carry about 12%.

The sample in question was PBMCs from blood, obtained around seven weeks after vaccination. The V call is TRBV29-1, the J call TRBJ1-1, with D unresolved. The clonotype originates from a man over 45 who received an inactivated influenza vaccine. The CDR3: CSVGGQKPAEAFY. The CDR3 nucleotides read TGCAGCGTAGGAGGGCAAAAACCGGCTGAAGCTTTCTAT.